Given below is one T cell receptor (beta chain) in context. Trimming pared 3 bases from V and 4 bases from J, leaving 8 bases between. This CDR3 is 12 amino acids long. Germline assignment: CDR1 DFQATT and CDR2 SNEGSKA (reference sequence). This sample stems from a study of blood T cell repertoires in COVID-19. Measured with immunoSEQ multiplex PCR; TCRdb has only the in-frame clones, and not every one. The sample contains roughly 82,000 clones, roughly four fifths of which appear only once. The sample consisted of peripheral blood. V and J are TRBV20-1 and TRBJ2-3, with unresolved D. The sequence was collected from a man aged 60-69 years with acute or convalescent COVID-19. The chain's CDR3 is CSASVQSDTQYF. The CDR3 DNA sequence: TGCAGTGCTAGTGTCCAGTCAGATACGCAGTATTTT.